One and the same sample provided the 9 T cell receptor beta chains below, sequenced in a study of Graves' ophthalmopathy and Graves' hyperthyroidism. RNA transcripts were the source from which TCR beta CDR3 regions were amplified. A first-round RT-PCR used HTBI primers, followed by a second-round multiplex PCR. TCRdb ran MiXCR on the multiplex PCR reads and lists one entry per CDR3 protein. This sample has about 150,000 distinct CDR3 sequences; over 35% occur once, and the top ten carry under 7%. Sequencing input: peripheral blood. These receptors originate from a woman aged 35 to 49 with Graves' ophthalmopathy.

V and J are TRBV6-2 or TRBV6-3 and TRBJ1-1; a weak D match, TRBD1 (5 bases). V dropped 2 bases and J dropped 6 bases, with 13 bases sitting between them. Germline V gene sequence: CDR1 MNHEY, CDR2 SVGEGT. CDR3 size: 14 residues. For the CDR3, the DNA is TGTGCCAGCAGTTACGACAAGGGACGTCCTGAAGCTTTCTTT. Its protein product is CASSYDKGRPEAFF.

The chain is built from TRBV30 and TRBJ2-2, with unresolved D. CDR3 length: 10 amino acids. Deletions cut 7 bases from V and 7 bases from J, with 7 bases between. CDR1 is GTSNPN and CDR2 is SVGIG in the germline V gene (reference sequence). CDR3 region: CALGFGELFF. The CDR3 DNA reads TGTGCCTTAGGCTTCGGGGAGCTGTTTTTT.

This clonotype has ten or more counts. The chain recombines TRBV7-2 with TRBJ2-3; 7 bases map to TRBD2. The V segment lost 6 bases and the J segment 0 bases; nucleotides outside the gene matches: 3. Germline V gives CDR1 SGHTA, CDR2 FQGNSA. The CDR3 sequence is 14 residues long. CDR3 coding DNA: TGTGCCAGCAGGGATAGCGGGAGCACAGATACGCAGTATTTT. Translating it yields CASRDSGSTDTQYF. Combining the CDR3 with reference TRBV7-2 and TRBJ2-3 gives the whole variable domain GAGVSQSPSNKVTEKGKDVELRCDPISGHTALYWYRQSLGQGLEFLIYFQGNSAPDKSGLPSDRFSAERTGGSVSTLTIQRTQQEDSAVYLCASRDSGSTDTQYFGPGTRLTVL.

At least ten counts were recorded for this clonotype. The rearrangement links TRBV11-3 to TRBJ1-3; D is possibly TRBD1 (5 bases). The CDR3 loop spans 12 amino acids. Germline lookup yields CDR1 SGHNT and CDR2 YENEEA. With 5 bases removed from V and 4 bases from J, the gap between germline ends came to 6 bases. CDR3 coding DNA: TGTGCCAGCAGCCAGGGCGGAAACACCATATATTTT. It yields the protein CASSQGGNTIYF. The full variable domain, rest sourced from reference TRBV11-3 and TRBJ1-3, is EAGVVQSPRYKIIEKKQPVAFWCNPISGHNTLYWYLQNLGQGPELLIRYENEEAVDDSQLPKDRFSAERLKGVDSTLKIQPAELGDSAVYLCASSQGGNTIYFGEGSWLTVV.

This clonotype has ten or more counts. The V and J genes are TRBV11-2 and TRBJ2-4; D is ambiguous. The CDR3 extends over 14 amino acids. With 1 base removed from V and 0 bases from J, the gap between germline ends came to 4 bases. Germline-derived CDR1 and CDR2 are SGHAT and FQNNGV. In DNA form, the CDR3 reads TGTGCCAGCAGCTTAGCCCTAGCCAAAAACATTCAGTACTTC. Amino acid sequence: CASSLALAKNIQYF.

The chain uses TRBV28 and TRBJ2-5; 9 bases are a match to TRBD1. This CDR3 has 14 residues. Trimming cost V 7 bases and J 2 bases; bases outside gene matches: 5. Germline V gene lookup returns CDR1 MDHEN and CDR2 SYDVKM. The CDR3 region is CASIPGQGQETQYF. In DNA, the CDR3 is TGTGCCAGCATCCCGGGACAGGGTCAAGAGACCCAGTACTTC.

V gene TRBV19 combines with J gene TRBJ1-2; TRBD1 might be the D (5 bases). Germline lookup yields CDR1 LNHDA and CDR2 SQIVND (reference sequence). V shed 7 bases and J shed 4 bases, with 22 bases lying between them. CDR3 length: 16 residues. CDR3 loop: CASKDWADREPYGYTF. Here the CDR3 DNA reads TGTGCCAGTAAGGATTGGGCAGACAGAGAGCCCTATGGCTACACCTTC.

This clonotype was observed at least ten times. The chain couples TRBV5-1 to TRBJ2-7, with D tentatively TRBD1 (6 bases). The CDR3 spans 14 residues. Trimming pared 4 bases from V and 5 bases from J, leaving 16 bases between. Per the germline V gene, CDR1 is SGHRS and CDR2 is YFSETQ. CDR3 bases: TGCGCCAGCAGCCTCTACAGGGTAGGAGACGAGCAGTACTTC. This gives the protein CASSLYRVGDEQYF.

This clonotype appeared a single time. The chain carries TRBV11-1 and TRBJ2-1, with unresolved D. V was cut by 2 bases and J by 0 bases, with 14 bases left in between. Germline loops: CDR1 SGHAT, CDR2 FQDESV (reference sequence). The CDR3 consists of 17 residues. CDR3 region: CASSLYGPPNSYNEQFF. For the CDR3, the DNA is TGTGCCAGCAGCTTATATGGGCCGCCCAACTCCTACAATGAGCAGTTCTTC.